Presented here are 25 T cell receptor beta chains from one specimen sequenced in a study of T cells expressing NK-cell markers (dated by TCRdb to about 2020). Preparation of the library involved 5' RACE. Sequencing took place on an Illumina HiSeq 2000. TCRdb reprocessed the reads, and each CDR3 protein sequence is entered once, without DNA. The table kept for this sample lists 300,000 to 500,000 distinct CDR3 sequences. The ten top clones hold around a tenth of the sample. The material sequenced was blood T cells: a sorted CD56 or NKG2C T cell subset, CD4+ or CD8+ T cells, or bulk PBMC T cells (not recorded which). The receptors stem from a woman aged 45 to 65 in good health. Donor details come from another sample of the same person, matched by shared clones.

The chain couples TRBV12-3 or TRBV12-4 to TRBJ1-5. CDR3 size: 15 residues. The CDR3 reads CASSLVREGNQPQHF.

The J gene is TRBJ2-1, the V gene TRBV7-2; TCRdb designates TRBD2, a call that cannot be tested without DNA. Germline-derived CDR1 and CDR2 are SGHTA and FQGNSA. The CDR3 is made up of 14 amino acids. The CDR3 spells CASSYLLADNEQFF.

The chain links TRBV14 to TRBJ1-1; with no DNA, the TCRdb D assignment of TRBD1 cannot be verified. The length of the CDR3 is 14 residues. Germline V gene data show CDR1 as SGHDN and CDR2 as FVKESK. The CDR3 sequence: CASSQDGRGDEAFF.

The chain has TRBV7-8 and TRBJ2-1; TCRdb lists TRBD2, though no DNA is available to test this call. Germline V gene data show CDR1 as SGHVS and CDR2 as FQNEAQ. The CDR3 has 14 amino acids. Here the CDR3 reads CASSLGLEGAEQFF.

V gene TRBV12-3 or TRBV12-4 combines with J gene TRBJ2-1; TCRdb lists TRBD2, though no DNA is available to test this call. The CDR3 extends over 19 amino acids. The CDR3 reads CASSLSSGRAPISYNEQFF.

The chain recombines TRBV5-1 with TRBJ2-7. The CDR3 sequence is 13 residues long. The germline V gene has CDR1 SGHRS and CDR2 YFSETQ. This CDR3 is CASSLRGSYEQYF.

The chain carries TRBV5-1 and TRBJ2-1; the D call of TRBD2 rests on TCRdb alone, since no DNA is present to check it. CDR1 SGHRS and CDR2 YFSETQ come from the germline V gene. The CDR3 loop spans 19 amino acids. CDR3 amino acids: CASSLEGGLAASSYNEQFF. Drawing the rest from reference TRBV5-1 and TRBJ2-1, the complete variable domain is KAGVTQTPRYLIKTRGQQVTLSCSPISGHRSVSWYQQTPGQGLQFLFEYFSETQRNKGNFPGRFSGRQFSNSRSEMNVSTLELGDSALYLCASSLEGGLAASSYNEQFFGPGTRLTVL.

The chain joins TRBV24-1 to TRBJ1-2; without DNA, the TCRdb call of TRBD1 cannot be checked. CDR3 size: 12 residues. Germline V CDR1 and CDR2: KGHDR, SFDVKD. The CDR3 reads CATYGTIDGYTF.

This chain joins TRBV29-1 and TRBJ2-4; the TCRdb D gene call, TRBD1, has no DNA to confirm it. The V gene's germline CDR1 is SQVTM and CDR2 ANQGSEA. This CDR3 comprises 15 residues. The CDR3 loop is CSPKGPTPSKNIQYF.

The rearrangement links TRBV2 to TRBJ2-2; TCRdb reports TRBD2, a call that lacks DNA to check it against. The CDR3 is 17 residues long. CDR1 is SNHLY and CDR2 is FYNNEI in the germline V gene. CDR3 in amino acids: CASSGPSGRAVPGELFF.

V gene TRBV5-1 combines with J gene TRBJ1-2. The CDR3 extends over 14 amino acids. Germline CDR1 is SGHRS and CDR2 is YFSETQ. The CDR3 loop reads CASSLGERADGYTF.

The CDR3 here is CASSTGGGVNTEAFF. The rearrangement links TRBV27 to TRBJ1-1; the D call of TRBD1 rests on TCRdb alone, since no DNA is present to check it. The CDR3 runs to 15 residues. Germline CDR1 reads MNHEY; CDR2 reads SMNVEV (reference sequence).

CDR3 amino acids: CAIGEDRGTNTEAFF. The rearrangement links TRBV10-3 to TRBJ1-1; TCRdb names TRBD1, which stays unverified in the absence of DNA. CDR1 is ENHRY and CDR2 is SYGVKD in the germline V gene. The CDR3 length is 15 residues.

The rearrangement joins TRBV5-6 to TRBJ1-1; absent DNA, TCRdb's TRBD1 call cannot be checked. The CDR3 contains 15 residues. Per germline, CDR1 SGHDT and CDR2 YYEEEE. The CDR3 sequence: CASSRGQLPNTEAFF. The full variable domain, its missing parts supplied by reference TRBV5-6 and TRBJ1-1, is DAGVTQSPTHLIKTRGQQVTLRCSPKSGHDTVSWYQQALGQGPQFIFQYYEEEERQRGNFPDRFSGHQFPNYSSELNVNALLLGDSALYLCASSRGQLPNTEAFFGQGTRLTVV.

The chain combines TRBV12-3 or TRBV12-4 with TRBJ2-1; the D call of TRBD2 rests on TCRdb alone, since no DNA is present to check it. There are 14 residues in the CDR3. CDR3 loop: CASSFNSGVYEQFF.

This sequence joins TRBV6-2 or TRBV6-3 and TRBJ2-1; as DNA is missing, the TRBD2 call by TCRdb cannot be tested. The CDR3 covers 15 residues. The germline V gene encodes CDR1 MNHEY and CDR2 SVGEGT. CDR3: CASKEGGRFYNEQFF.

CDR3 protein: CASTRTVYEQYF. The chain couples TRBV7-6 to TRBJ2-7; with no DNA, the TCRdb D assignment of TRBD1 cannot be verified. The CDR3 totals 12 residues. The V gene's germline CDR1 is SGHVS and CDR2 FNYEAQ.

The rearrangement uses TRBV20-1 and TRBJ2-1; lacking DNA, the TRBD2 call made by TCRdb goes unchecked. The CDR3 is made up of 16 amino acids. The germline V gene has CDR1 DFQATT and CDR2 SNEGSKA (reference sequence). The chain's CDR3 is CSARVVGQTWYNEQFF.

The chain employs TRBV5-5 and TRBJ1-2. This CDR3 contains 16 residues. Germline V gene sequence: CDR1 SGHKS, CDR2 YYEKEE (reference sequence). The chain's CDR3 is CASSHTVIIGGYGYTF.

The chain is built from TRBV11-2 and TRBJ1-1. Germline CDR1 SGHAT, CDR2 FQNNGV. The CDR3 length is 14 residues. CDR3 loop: CASSSKIPNTEAFF.

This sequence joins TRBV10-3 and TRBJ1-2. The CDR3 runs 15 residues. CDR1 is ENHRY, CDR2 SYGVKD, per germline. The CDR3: CAISESGRSNYGYTF.

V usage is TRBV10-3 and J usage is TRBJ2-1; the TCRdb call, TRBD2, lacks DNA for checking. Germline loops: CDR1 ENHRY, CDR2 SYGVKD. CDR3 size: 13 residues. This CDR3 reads CAIKIAGVNEQFF.

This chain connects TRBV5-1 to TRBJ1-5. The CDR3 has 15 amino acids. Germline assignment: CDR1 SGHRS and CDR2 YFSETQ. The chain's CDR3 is CASRHRRGADQPQHF.

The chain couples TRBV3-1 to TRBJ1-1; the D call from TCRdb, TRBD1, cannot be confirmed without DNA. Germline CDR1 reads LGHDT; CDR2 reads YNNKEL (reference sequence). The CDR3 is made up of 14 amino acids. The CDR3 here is CASSVRTGGGKAFF.

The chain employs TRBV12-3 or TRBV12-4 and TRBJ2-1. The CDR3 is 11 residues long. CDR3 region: CASSYLPEQFF.